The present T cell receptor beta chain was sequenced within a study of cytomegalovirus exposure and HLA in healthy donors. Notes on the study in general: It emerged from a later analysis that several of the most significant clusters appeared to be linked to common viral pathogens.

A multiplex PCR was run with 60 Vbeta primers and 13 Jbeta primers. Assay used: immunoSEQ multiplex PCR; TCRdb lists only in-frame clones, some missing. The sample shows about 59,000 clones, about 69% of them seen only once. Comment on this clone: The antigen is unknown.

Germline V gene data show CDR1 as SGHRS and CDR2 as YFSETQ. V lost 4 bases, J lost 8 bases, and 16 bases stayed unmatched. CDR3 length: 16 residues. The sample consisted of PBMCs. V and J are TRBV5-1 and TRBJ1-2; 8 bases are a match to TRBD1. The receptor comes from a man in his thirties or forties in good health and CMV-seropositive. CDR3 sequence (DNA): TGCGCCAGCAGCGTAAGGCCGGGACAGGATCAGGGGGGCTACACCTTC. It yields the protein CASSVRPGQDQGGYTF. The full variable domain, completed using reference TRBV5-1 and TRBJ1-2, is KAGVTQTPRYLIKTRGQQVTLSCSPISGHRSVSWYQQTPGQGLQFLFEYFSETQRNKGNFPGRFSGRQFSNSRSEMNVSTLELGDSALYLCASSVRPGQDQGGYTFGSGTRLTVV.